This T cell receptor (beta chain) stems from a study of shared clonotypes between healthy human individuals. Study-wide background: Donors were two women and a few men aged 18 to 49.

CDR3 length equals 15 residues. V was trimmed by 6 bases and J by 0 bases, leaving 13 bases between them. Looked up from germline, CDR1 is WSHSY and CDR2 is SAAADI. It was at deep level that the assay was run. In the study's own analysis: Junction-only immunoSEQ data arrived without quality scores, meaning filtering differed. Method: immunoSEQ multiplex PCR; TCRdb's copy keeps in-frame clones and lacks some. The V and J calls and clone size come from that table; D and trimming were worked out from the DNA. The sample consists of roughly 2.1 million clones, about 93% of them appearing once. CD45RO-negative, CCR7-selected cells formed the naive CD8 fraction, which excluded terminally differentiated effector memory CD45RA+ cells. All donors qualified as healthy HIV-negative adults and had experienced no recent acute infections or vaccinations.

This chain joins TRBV10-2 and TRBJ2-3; possibly TRBD1 for D (6 bases). The source of this sequence is a man in his late teens or twenties in good health. Some clones in this sample may be carry-over from other donors' samples. Sequenced input: naive CD8+ T cells from PBMCs. The CDR3: CASSSGTPSTDTQYF. CDR3 nucleotides: TGCGCCAGCAGCTCCGGGACACCTAGCACAGATACGCAGTATTTT.